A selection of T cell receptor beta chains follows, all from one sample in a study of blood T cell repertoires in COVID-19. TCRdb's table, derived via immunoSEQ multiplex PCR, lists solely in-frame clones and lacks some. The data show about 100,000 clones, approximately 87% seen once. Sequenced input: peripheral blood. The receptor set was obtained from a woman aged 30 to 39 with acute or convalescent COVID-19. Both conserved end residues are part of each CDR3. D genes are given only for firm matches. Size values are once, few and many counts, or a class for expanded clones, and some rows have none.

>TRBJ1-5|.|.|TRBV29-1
CSVIPGGGNQPQHF
TGCAGCGTTATCCCGGGGGGGGGAAATCAGCCCCAGCATTTT
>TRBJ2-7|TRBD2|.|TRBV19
CASSGPGRGALYEQYF
TGTGCCAGTAGTGGCCCCGGGCGGGGGGCGTTGTACGAGCAGTACTTC
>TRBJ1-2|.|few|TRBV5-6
CASSSSVTPGYGYTF
TGTGCCAGCAGCTCCTCCGTGACGCCAGGCTATGGCTACACCTTC
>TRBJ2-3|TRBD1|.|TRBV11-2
CASSLRQGVTDTQYF
TGTGCCAGCAGCTTACGTCAGGGGGTTACAGATACGCAGTATTTT
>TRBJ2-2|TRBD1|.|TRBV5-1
CASSSGGKTGELFF
TGCGCCAGCAGCTCAGGGGGAAAGACCGGGGAGCTGTTTTTT
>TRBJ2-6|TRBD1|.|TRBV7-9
CASSLGQLNSAGANVLTF
TGTGCCAGCAGCTTGGGACAGCTAAATTCGGCTGGGGCCAACGTCCTGACTTTC
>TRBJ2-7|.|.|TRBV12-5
CASGSTPSYEQYF
TGTGCTAGTGGTTCGACACCCTCCTACGAGCAGTACTTC
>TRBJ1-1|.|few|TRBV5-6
CASSRIRGPLNTEAFF
TGTGCCAGCAGTCGAATCAGGGGCCCCCTGAACACTGAAGCTTTCTTT
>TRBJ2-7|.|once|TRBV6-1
CASSESFRAYEQYF
TGTGCCAGCAGTGAAAGTTTCAGGGCCTACGAGCAGTACTTC
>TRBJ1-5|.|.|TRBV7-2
CASSFPGVSNQPQHF
TGTGCCAGCAGCTTTCCCGGGGTCAGCAATCAGCCCCAGCATTTT
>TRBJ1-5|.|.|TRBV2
CASRGDGNQPQHF
TGTGCCAGCAGAGGGGATGGCAATCAGCCCCAGCATTTT
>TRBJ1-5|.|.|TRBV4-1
CASSQVGNQPQHF
TGCGCCAGCAGCCAAGTCGGGAATCAGCCCCAGCATTTT
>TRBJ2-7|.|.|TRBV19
CASSGRSPWEQYF
TGTGCCAGTAGTGGGCGAAGTCCTTGGGAGCAGTACTTC
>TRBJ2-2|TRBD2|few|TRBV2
CASRLATGELFF
TGTGCCAGCAGACTAGCGACCGGGGAGCTGTTTTTT
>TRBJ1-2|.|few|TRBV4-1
CASSPGQNPNYGYTF
TGCGCCAGCAGCCCAGGACAGAATCCTAACTATGGCTACACCTTC
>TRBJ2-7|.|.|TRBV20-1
CSASGLPSYEQYF
TGCAGTGCTAGTGGGCTGCCCTCCTACGAGCAGTACTTC
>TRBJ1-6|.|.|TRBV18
CASSLWEQGIHNSPLHF
TGTGCCAGCTCCCTCTGGGAGCAGGGGATACATAATTCACCCCTCCACTTT
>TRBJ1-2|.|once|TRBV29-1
CSVEDVPGSGTTF
TGCAGCGTTGAAGATGTGCCCGGGAGCGGGACTACCTTC
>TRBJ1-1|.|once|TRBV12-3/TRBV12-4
CASSFVESTEAFF
TGTGCCAGCAGTTTTGTTGAGAGCACTGAAGCTTTCTTT
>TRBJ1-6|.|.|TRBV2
CASSAIRGSNSPLHF
TGTGCCAGCAGTGCTATCAGGGGATCAAATTCACCCCTCCACTTT
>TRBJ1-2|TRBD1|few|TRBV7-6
CASSDEQGGGYTF
TGTGCCAGCAGCGATGAACAGGGGGGAGGCTACACCTTC
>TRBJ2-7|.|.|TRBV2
CASSDDRSYEQYF
TGTGCCAGCAGTGACGACAGGTCGTACGAGCAGTACTTC
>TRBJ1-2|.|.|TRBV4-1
CASTLGLDYGYTF
TGCGCCAGCACCTTGGGACTTGACTATGGCTACACCTTC
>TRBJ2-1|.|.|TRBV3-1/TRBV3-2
CASSLYNEQFF
TGTGCCAGCAGTCTCTACAATGAGCAGTTCTTC
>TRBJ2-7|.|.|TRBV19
CASSPDGYEQYF
TGTGCCAGTAGTCCAGACGGGTACGAGCAGTACTTC
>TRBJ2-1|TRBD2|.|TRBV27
CASLSGGADEQFF
TGTGCCAGCCTTAGCGGGGGGGCGGATGAGCAGTTCTTC
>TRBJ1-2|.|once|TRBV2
CASSGGGVYGYTF
TGTGCCAGCTCCGGGGGAGGGGTCTATGGCTACACCTTC
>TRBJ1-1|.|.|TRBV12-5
CAIRVGGPEAFF
TGTGCTATCAGGGTAGGAGGGCCTGAAGCTTTCTTT
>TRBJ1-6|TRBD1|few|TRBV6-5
CASRVTGGPSPLHF
TGTGCCAGCAGAGTAACAGGGGGCCCTTCACCCCTCCACTTT
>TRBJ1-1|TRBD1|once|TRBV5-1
CASSRGGTENTEAFF
TGCGCCAGCAGCCGAGGGGGGACAGAGAACACTGAAGCTTTCTTT
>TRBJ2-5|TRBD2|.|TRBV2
CASRGLAGQETQYF
TGTGCCAGCAGAGGACTAGCGGGTCAAGAGACCCAGTACTTC
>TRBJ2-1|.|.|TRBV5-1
CASSPDSLNEQFF
TGCGCCAGCTCCCCGGACAGTTTGAATGAGCAGTTCTTC
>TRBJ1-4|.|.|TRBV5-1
CASSLGQGSSEKLFF
TGCGCCAGCAGCTTGGGGCAGGGGTCGAGTGAAAAACTGTTTTTT
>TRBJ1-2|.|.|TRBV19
CASSPSTGKRKARWDGYTF
TGTGCCAGTAGTCCATCTACAGGAAAACGAAAAGCCCGATGGGATGGCTACACCTTC
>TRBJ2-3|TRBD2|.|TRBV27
CASSVLPGLVDTQYF
TGTGCCAGCAGTGTACTCCCGGGACTAGTCGATACGCAGTATTTT
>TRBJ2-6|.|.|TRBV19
CASSSETGANVLTF
TGTGCCAGTAGTTCCGAGACTGGGGCCAACGTCCTGACTTTC
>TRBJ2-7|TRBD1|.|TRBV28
CASSAGGFESYEQYF
TGTGCCAGCAGTGCAGGGGGATTCGAGTCCTACGAGCAGTACTTC
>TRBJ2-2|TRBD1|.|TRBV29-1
CSVEVPPTGGSRFTGELFF
TGCAGCGTTGAAGTTCCTCCGACAGGGGGTTCGCGGTTCACCGGGGAGCTGTTTTTT
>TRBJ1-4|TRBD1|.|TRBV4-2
CASSQGDRDAPLFF
TGTGCCAGCAGCCAAGGGGACAGGGATGCCCCACTGTTTTTT
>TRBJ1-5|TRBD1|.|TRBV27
CASSPGQINQPQHF
TGTGCCAGCAGCCCGGGACAGATAAATCAGCCCCAGCATTTT
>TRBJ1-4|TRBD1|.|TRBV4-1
CASRETGSNEKLFF
TGCGCCAGCAGGGAGACAGGGTCTAATGAAAAACTGTTTTTT
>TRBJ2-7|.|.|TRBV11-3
CASSLDYSYEQYF
TGTGCCAGCAGCTTAGATTACAGCTACGAGCAGTACTTC
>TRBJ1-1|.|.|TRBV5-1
CASSLERVIGTEAFF
TGCGCCAGCAGCTTGGAGAGGGTGATCGGCACTGAAGCTTTCTTT
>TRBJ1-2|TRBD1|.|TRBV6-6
CASSYSGGNYGYTF
TGTGCCAGCAGTTACTCAGGGGGCAACTATGGCTACACCTTC
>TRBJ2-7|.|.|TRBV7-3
CASSLNQGDEQYF
TGTGCCAGCAGCTTAAACCAGGGTGACGAGCAGTACTTC
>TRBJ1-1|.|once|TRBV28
CASSLWGRANTEAFF
TGTGCCAGCAGTTTATGGGGGAGGGCTAACACTGAAGCTTTCTTT
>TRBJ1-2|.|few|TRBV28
CASSRNRGSPPHYGYTF
TGTGCCAGCAGTCGGAACCGGGGGTCTCCACCCCACTATGGCTACACCTTC
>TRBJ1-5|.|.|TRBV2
CASSGSNQPQHF
TGTGCCAGCAGTGGTTCGAATCAGCCCCAGCATTTT
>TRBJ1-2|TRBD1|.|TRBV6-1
CASSEGTGGNGYTF
TGTGCCAGCAGTGAAGGGACAGGGGGCAATGGCTACACCTTC
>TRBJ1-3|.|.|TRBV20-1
CSASMAGPGNTIYF
TGCAGTGCTAGTATGGCAGGGCCTGGAAACACCATATATTTT
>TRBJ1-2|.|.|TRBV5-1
CASSLQVPSNYGYTF
TGCGCCAGCAGCTTGCAGGTCCCTTCTAACTATGGCTACACCTTC
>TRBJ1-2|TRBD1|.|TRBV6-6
CASSPGGSAISLYGYTF
TGTGCCAGCAGTCCAGGGGGGTCGGCGATCTCCCTCTATGGCTACACCTTC